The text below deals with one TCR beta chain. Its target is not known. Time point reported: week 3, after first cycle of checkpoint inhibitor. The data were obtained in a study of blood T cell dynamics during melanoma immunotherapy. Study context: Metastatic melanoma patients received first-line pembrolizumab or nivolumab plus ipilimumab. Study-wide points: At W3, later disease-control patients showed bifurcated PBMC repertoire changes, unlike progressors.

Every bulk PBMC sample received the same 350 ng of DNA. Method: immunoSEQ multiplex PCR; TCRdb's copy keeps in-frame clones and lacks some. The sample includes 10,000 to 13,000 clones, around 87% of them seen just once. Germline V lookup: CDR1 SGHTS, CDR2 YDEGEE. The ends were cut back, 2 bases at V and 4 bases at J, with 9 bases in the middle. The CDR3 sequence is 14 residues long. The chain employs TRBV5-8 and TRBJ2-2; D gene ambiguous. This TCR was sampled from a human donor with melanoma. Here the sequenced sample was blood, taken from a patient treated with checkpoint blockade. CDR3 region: CASSLKISTGELFF. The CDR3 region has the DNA TGTGCCAGCAGCTTAAAAATCTCCACCGGGGAGCTGTTTTTT. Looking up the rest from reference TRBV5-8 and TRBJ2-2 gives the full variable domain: EAGVTQSPTHLIKTRGQQATLRCSPISGHTSVYWYQQALGLGLQFLLWYDEGEERNRGNFPPRFSGRQFPNYSSELNVNALELEDSALYLCASSLKISTGELFFGEGSRLTVL.